These 21 T cell receptor beta chains originate from one sample sequenced in a study of T cell responses to AZD1222 COVID-19 vaccine. Clones were read by immunoSEQ multiplex PCR, and TCRdb kept only the in-frame ones, dropping some. The sample has more than 150,000 clones; 90% to 95% are singletons. The specimen was peripheral blood, collected 28 days after the second AZD1222 dose. These receptors were collected from an adult who received the AZD1222 COVID-19 vaccine.

This chain uses TRBV5-1 with TRBJ1-2; D unresolved. CDR3 length: 14 amino acids. V shed 1 base and J shed 0 bases, with 7 bases lying between them. Germline CDR1 and CDR2: SGHRS and YFSETQ. CDR3 amino acids: CASSLSRTNYGYTF. In DNA form, the CDR3 reads TGCGCCAGCAGCTTGAGCAGAACTAACTATGGCTACACCTTC. Looking up the rest from reference TRBV5-1 and TRBJ1-2 gives the full variable domain: KAGVTQTPRYLIKTRGQQVTLSCSPISGHRSVSWYQQTPGQGLQFLFEYFSETQRNKGNFPGRFSGRQFSNSRSEMNVSTLELGDSALYLCASSLSRTNYGYTFGSGTRLTVV.

V gene TRBV10-3 combines with J gene TRBJ1-4, with D possibly matching TRBD1 (5 bases). Germline V gene data show CDR1 as ENHRY and CDR2 as SYGVKD. This CDR3 is 12 amino acids long. The germline V and J ends were trimmed by 11 bases and 3 bases, with 10 bases remaining between them. DNA for the CDR3: TGTGCCGTTCAGGGATCTAATGAAAAACTGTTTTTT. Its translation is CAVQGSNEKLFF.

The J gene is TRBJ2-7, the V gene TRBV6-2 or TRBV6-3; no firm D call. With 2 bases removed from V and 7 bases from J, the gap between germline ends came to 6 bases. The CDR3 runs to 11 residues. Germline lookup yields CDR1 MNHEY and CDR2 SVGEGT. The CDR3 is CASSYGGEQYF. In nucleotides, the CDR3 is TGTGCCAGCAGTTACGGTGGGGAGCAGTACTTC.

The chain uses TRBV18 and TRBJ1-2; D perhaps matches TRBD1 (5 bases). Germline CDR1 KGHSH, CDR2 LQKENI. V lost 8 bases, J lost 0 bases, and 13 bases lay in between. The CDR3 is 14 residues long. CDR3 sequence (DNA): TGTGCCAGCCTGGGGCAGCAAGCTAACTATGGCTACACCTTC. It specifies CASLGQQANYGYTF.

The gene calls are TRBV28 and TRBJ1-1; 8 bases align to TRBD1. Germline trimming cut 2 bases from V and 1 base from J; bases unmatched to any gene: 0. Germline V gene sequence: CDR1 MDHEN, CDR2 SYDVKM. The CDR3 sequence is 14 residues long. The CDR3 here is CASSLTGGNTEAFF. The CDR3 DNA is TGTGCCAGCAGTTTAACAGGGGGGAACACTGAAGCTTTCTTT.

This clone appeared a single time. This CDR3 is CASSNGRWYGYTF. CDR3 nucleotide sequence: TGTGCCAGCAGCAATGGCAGATGGTATGGCTACACCTTC. This rearrangement joins TRBV21-1 to TRBJ1-2; TRBD1 was called by the table and not checked on the DNA. TRBV21-1 represents a pseudogene. This CDR3 region has 13 residues.

The V call is TRBV29-1, the J call TRBJ1-6; a possible D gene is TRBD1 (5 bases). The CDR3 sequence is 13 residues long. The V end was cut by 4 bases, the J end by 7 bases, with 11 bases between. Germline CDR1 SQVTM, CDR2 ANQGSEA. The CDR3 sequence: CSVGLDTNSPLHF. The CDR3 region has the DNA TGCAGCGTTGGATTGGACACCAATTCACCCCTCCACTTT.

The chain combines TRBV5-1 with TRBJ1-2; possible D gene TRBD1, 6 bases. The germline V gene has CDR1 SGHRS and CDR2 YFSETQ. There are 16 residues in the CDR3. V was trimmed by 0 bases and J by 0 bases, leaving 12 bases between them. Written as DNA, the CDR3 is TGCGCCAGCAGCTTGGGGACAGTACTCTCTAACTATGGCTACACCTTC. The encoded protein is CASSLGTVLSNYGYTF.

This rearrangement joins TRBV15 to TRBJ2-1; the match to TRBD2 covers 9 bases. The trim removed 0 bases at V and 5 bases at J, leaving 8 bases unmatched. The CDR3 covers 17 residues. Germline CDR1 and CDR2: LNHNV and YYDKDF (reference sequence). CDR3 nucleotides: TGTGCCACCAGCAGAGAGAGAGCGGGGGGTCAGAACAATGAGCAGTTCTTC. Its translation is CATSRERAGGQNNEQFF.

The chain combines TRBV25-1 with TRBJ1-5; a weak D match, TRBD1 (6 bases). The CDR3 is 16 amino acids. The V end was cut by 5 bases, the J end by 4 bases, with 18 bases between. Germline CDR1 reads MGHDK; CDR2 reads SYGVNS. In nucleotides, the CDR3 is TGTGCCAGCAGTTCACCTTCGGGAAGGGGGAATCAGCCCCAGCATTTT. This translates into CASSSPSGRGNQPQHF.

The chain employs TRBV14 and TRBJ2-1; 8 nucleotides line up with TRBD1. V gave up 5 bases and J gave up 9 bases; unmatched junction bases: 12. Germline loops: CDR1 SGHDN, CDR2 FVKESK. This CDR3 is 15 amino acids long. CDR3 sequence: CASSSWTGRVGEQFF. Here the CDR3 DNA reads TGTGCCAGCAGCTCTTGGACAGGGAGAGTGGGTGAGCAGTTCTTC.

V gene TRBV3-1 (or the pseudogene TRBV3-2) combines with J gene TRBJ1-1; D is uncertain. V was shortened by 6 bases and J by 1 base, with 12 bases between the two germline ends. The CDR3 runs 14 residues. Germline V lookup: CDR1 LGHDT, CDR2 YNNKEL (reference sequence). The CDR3: CASSPRTGNTEAFF. The DNA for the CDR3 is TGTGCCAGCAGTCCAAGAACGGGGAACACTGAAGCTTTCTTT.

The chain carries TRBV7-8 and TRBJ2-3; 7 bases are a match to TRBD1. Germline V gene lookup returns CDR1 SGHVS and CDR2 FQNEAQ. The CDR3 consists of 15 residues. The trim removed 5 bases at V and 0 bases at J, leaving 5 bases unmatched. The CDR3 bases are TGTGCCAGCAGCCCGGGACAGACTAGCACAGATACGCAGTATTTT. It codes for CASSPGQTSTDTQYF.

The rearrangement links TRBV19 to TRBJ1-4; 7 bases fit TRBD1. This CDR3 region has 15 residues. V lost 6 bases and J lost 7; bases outside the gene matches: 11. In germline, CDR1 is LNHDA, CDR2 SQIVND (reference sequence). The CDR3 region is CASRFRGALGEKLFF. The CDR3 DNA sequence: TGTGCCAGTAGATTCAGGGGGGCTTTGGGTGAAAAACTGTTTTTT.

J is TRBJ1-2 and V is TRBV28, with D uncertain. CDR3 length: 15 residues. CDR1 and CDR2 from the germline V gene are MDHEN and SYDVKM. The V end was cut by 5 bases, the J end by 2 bases, with 15 bases between. In DNA form, the CDR3 reads TGTGCCAGCAGTCCGCCACCCCTCCTAAACTATGGCTACACCTTC. Amino acids: CASSPPPLLNYGYTF.

The chain carries TRBV29-1 and TRBJ2-3; D is unclear. The CDR3 is made up of 16 amino acids. The V end was cut by 0 bases, the J end by 2 bases, with 15 bases between. The germline V gene has CDR1 SQVTM and CDR2 ANQGSEA. CDR3 coding DNA: TGCAGCGTTGAAGATCCCGGGTCGCTATCCACAGATACGCAGTATTTT. Its protein product is CSVEDPGSLSTDTQYF.

The V and J genes are TRBV19 and TRBJ2-7; tentatively, D is TRBD1 or TRBD2 (5 bases each). Between the trimmed V and J ends, which lost 5 bases and 3 bases, there was a span of 20 bases. This CDR3 has 16 residues. Germline V CDR1 and CDR2: LNHDA, SQIVND (reference sequence). The CDR3 reads CASSLGTGELGYEQYF. In nucleotides, the CDR3 is TGTGCCAGTAGTCTGGGGACGGGCGAATTGGGCTACGAGCAGTACTTC.

The V call is TRBV9, the J call TRBJ1-5, with D possibly being TRBD1 (5 bases). Germline assignment: CDR1 SGDLS and CDR2 YYNGEE. This CDR3 spans 12 amino acids. Deletions cut 5 bases from V and 2 bases from J, with 5 bases between. CDR3 sequence reads: CASRGGNQPQHF. The CDR3 bases are TGTGCCAGCAGAGGGGGCAATCAGCCCCAGCATTTT.

The chain employs TRBV19 and TRBJ1-2; D ambiguous. Trimming removed 3 bases from V and 8 bases from J, with 13 bases in between. Germline loops: CDR1 LNHDA, CDR2 SQIVND (reference sequence). CDR3 size: 13 residues. This CDR3 is CASSILAGNGYTF. The CDR3 DNA is TGTGCCAGTAGTATCTTGGCGGGCAACGGCTACACCTTC.

This chain uses TRBV18 with TRBJ1-1; D call uncertain. CDR3 length equals 12 residues. Germline loops: CDR1 KGHSH, CDR2 LQKENI. V lost 6 bases, J lost 6 bases, and 11 bases lay in between. CDR3 nucleotides: TGTGCCAGCTCCCGGGATTCCCCTGAAGCTTTCTTT. This encodes CASSRDSPEAFF.

The chain links TRBV19 to TRBJ1-1; unclear D gene. The V and J ends lost 5 bases and 5 bases respectively, with 9 bases between them. The CDR3 loop spans 12 amino acids. CDR1 LNHDA and CDR2 SQIVND come from the germline V gene (reference sequence). CDR3 DNA sequence: TGTGCCAGTAGTCCAAATCCGACTGAAGCTTTCTTT. Protein sequence: CASSPNPTEAFF.